This T cell receptor beta chain was sequenced for a study of shared clonotypes between healthy human individuals. Study as a whole: Each donor's CD4 naive and CD4 memory cells filled three plates apiece, CD8 naive two, and CD8 memory one. Study results and limitations: Larger estimated richness was generally recorded for naive subsets relative to memory subsets.

The CDR3 totals 13 residues. Germline values: CDR1 MDHEN, CDR2 SYDVKM. The V end lost 5 bases, the J end lost 3 bases, and 10 bases lay between the germline ends. This clone was detected a few times. No antigen is known for it. Sequencing was performed with immunoSEQ multiplex PCR; in TCRdb, only in-frame clones are kept and a portion is missing. This table has roughly 530,000 clones, approximately 95% appearing once. The sequence was collected from a woman aged 30 to 39 in good health. Sequencing input: naive CD4+ T cells sorted from blood. The subset here: CD45RA+ positively selected. The chain couples TRBV28 to TRBJ1-2; no definite D call. The CDR3 DNA follows: TGTGCCAGCAGTCCGGGTTGGGACTATGGCTACACCTTC. This translates into CASSPGWDYGYTF.